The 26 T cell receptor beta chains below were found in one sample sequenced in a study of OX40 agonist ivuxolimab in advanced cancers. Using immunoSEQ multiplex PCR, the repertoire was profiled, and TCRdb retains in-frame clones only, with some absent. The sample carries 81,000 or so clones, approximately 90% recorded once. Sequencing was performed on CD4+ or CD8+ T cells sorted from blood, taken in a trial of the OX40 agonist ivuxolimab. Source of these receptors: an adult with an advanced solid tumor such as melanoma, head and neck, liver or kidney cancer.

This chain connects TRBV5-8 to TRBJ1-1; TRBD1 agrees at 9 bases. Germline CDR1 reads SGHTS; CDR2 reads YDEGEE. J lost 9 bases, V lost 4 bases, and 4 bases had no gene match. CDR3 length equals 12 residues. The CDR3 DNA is TGTGCCAGCAGCCGGTACAGGGGGCAAGCTTTCTTT. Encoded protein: CASSRYRGQAFF.

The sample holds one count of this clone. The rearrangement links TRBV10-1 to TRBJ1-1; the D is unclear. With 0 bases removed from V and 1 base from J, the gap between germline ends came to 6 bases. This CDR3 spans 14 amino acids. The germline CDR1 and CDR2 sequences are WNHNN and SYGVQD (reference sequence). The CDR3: CASSESRANTEAFF. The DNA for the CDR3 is TGCGCCAGCAGTGAGTCGAGGGCGAACACTGAAGCTTTCTTT.

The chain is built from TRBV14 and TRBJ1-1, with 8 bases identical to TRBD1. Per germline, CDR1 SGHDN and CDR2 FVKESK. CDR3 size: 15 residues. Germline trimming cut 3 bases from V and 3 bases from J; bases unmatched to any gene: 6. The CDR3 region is CASSQVIQGDTEAFF. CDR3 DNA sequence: TGTGCCAGCAGCCAGGTGATACAGGGGGACACTGAAGCTTTCTTT.

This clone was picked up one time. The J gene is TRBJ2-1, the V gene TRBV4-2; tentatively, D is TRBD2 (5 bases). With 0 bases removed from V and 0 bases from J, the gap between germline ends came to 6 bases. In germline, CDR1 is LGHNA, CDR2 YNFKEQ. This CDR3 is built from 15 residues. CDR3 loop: CASSQDRDSYNEQFF. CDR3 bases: TGTGCCAGCAGCCAAGATCGGGACTCCTACAATGAGCAGTTCTTC.

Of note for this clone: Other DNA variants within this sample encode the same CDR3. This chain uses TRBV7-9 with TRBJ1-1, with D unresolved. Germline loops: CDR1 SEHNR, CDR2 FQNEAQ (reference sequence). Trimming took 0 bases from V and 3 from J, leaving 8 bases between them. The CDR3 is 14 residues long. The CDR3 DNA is TGTGCCAGCAGCTTAGCTTCTGGAGACACTGAAGCTTTCTTT. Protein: CASSLASGDTEAFF.

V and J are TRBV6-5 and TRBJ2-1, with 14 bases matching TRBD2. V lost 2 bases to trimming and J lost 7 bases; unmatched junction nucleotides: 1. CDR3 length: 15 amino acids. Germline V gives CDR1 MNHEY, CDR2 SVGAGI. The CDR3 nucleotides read TGTGCCAGCAGTTACGGGACTAGCGGGAGTAATGAGCAGTTCTTC. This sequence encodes CASSYGTSGSNEQFF.

CDR3 in DNA: TGTGCCAGCAGCTTAGCGCCAGGGTCGAACTATGGCTACACCTTC. Protein: CASSLAPGSNYGYTF. The chain links TRBV7-2 to TRBJ1-2, with a weak D call TRBD1 (5 bases). The CDR3 has 15 amino acids. Between the trimmed V and J ends, which lost 0 bases and 2 bases, there was a span of 10 bases. The germline CDR1 and CDR2 sequences are SGHTA and FQGNSA.

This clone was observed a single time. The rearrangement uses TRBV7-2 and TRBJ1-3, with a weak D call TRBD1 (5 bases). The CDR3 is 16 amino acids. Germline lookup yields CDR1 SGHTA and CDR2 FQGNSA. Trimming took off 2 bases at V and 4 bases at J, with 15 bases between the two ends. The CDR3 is CASSLRGGGTGNTIYF. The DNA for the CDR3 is TGTGCCAGCAGCTTAAGGGGCGGGGGAACCGGAAACACCATATATTTT. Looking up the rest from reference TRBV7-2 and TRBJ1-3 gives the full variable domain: GAGVSQSPSNKVTEKGKDVELRCDPISGHTALYWYRQSLGQGLEFLIYFQGNSAPDKSGLPSDRFSAERTGGSVSTLTIQRTQQEDSAVYLCASSLRGGGTGNTIYFGEGSWLTVV.

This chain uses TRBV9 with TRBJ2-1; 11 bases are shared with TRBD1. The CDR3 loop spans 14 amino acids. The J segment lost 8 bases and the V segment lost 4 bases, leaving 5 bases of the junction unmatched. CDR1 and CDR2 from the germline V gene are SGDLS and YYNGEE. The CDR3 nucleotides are TGTGCCAGCAGCAAGGGACAGGGGGACTATGAGCAGTTCTTC. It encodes CASSKGQGDYEQFF.

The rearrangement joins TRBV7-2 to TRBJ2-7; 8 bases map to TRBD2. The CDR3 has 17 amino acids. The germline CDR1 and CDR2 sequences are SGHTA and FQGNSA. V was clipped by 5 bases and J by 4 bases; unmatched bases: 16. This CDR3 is CASSPRGGRGVGYEQYF. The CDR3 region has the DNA TGTGCCAGCAGCCCCCGGGGGGGGCGGGGGGTTGGGTACGAGCAGTACTTC.

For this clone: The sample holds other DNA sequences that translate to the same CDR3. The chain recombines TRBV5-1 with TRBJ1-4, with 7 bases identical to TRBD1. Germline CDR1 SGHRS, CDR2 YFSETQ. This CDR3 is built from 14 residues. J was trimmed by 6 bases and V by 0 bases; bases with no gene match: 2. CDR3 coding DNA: TGCGCCAGCAGCTTGGGTCAGGGGGATGAAAAACTGTTTTTT. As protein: CASSLGQGDEKLFF.

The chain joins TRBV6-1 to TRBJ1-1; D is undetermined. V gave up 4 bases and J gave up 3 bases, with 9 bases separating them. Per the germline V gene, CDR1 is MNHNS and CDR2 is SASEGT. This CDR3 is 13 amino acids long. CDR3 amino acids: CASSVRPDTEAFF. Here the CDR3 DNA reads TGTGCCAGCAGTGTCCGCCCGGACACTGAAGCTTTCTTT.

The DNA of the CDR3 is TGTGCCAGCGGGGGAGAGGGGGCAGGTCAGCCCCAGCATTTT. This gives the protein CASGGEGAGQPQHF. The rearrangement uses TRBV18 and TRBJ1-5; 7 nucleotides match TRBD1. CDR3 length: 14 amino acids. Germline V gene sequence: CDR1 KGHSH, CDR2 LQKENI. The V segment lost 8 bases and the J segment 6 bases; nucleotides outside the gene matches: 10.

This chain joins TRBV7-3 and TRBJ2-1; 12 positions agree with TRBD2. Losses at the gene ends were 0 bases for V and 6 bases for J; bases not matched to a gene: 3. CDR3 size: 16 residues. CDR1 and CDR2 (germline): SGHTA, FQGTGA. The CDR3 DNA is TGTGCCAGCAGCTTAACAGGGACTAGCGGGCGCAATGAGCAGTTCTTC. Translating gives CASSLTGTSGRNEQFF. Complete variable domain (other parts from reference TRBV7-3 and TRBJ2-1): GAGVSQTPSNKVTEKGKYVELRCDPISGHTALYWYRQSLGQGPEFLIYFQGTGAADDSGLPNDRFFAVRPEGSVSTLKIQRTERGDSAVYLCASSLTGTSGRNEQFFGPGTRLTVL.

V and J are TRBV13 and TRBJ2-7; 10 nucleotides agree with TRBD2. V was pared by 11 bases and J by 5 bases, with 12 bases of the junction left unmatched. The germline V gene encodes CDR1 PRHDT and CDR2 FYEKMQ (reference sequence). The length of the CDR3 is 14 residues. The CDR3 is CASRGSGGVHEQYF. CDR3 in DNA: TGTGCCTCGCGGGGGAGCGGGGGGGTCCACGAGCAGTACTTC.

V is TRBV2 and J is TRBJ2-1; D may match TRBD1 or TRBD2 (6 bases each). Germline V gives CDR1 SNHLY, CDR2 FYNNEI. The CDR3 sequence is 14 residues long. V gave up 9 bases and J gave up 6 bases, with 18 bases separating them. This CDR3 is CASRLRGGLNEQFF. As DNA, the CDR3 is TGTGCCAGTCGATTACGAGGGGGGCTCAATGAGCAGTTCTTC.

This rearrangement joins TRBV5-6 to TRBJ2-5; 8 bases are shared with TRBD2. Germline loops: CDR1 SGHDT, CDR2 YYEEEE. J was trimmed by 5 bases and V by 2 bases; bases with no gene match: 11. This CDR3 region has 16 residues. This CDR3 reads CASSFGYRGGRETQYF. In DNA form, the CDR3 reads TGTGCCAGCAGCTTTGGTTATCGGGGGGGCCGCGAGACCCAGTACTTC.

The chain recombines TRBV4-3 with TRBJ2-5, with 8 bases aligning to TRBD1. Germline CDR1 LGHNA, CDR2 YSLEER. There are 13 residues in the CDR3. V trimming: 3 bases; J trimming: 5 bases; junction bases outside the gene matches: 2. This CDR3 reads CASSQYRGETQYF. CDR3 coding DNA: TGCGCCAGCAGCCAGTACAGGGGGGAGACCCAGTACTTC.

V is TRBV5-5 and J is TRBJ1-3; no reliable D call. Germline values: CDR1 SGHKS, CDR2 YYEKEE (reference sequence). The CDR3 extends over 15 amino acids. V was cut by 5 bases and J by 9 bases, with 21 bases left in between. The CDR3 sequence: CASSPNRGSGGTIYF. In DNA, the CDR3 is TGTGCCAGCAGTCCGAACCGGGGTTCGGGAGGCACCATATATTTT.

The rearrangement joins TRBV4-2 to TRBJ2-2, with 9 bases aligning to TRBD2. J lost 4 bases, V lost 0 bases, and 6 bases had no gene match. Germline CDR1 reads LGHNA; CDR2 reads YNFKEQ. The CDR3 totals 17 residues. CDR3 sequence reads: CASSQDQRGAGTGELFF. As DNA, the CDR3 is TGTGCCAGCAGCCAAGACCAGCGGGGGGCTGGCACCGGGGAGCTGTTTTTT.

CDR3 amino acids: CASSVAERGWEQFF. CDR3 nucleotide sequence: TGTGCCAGCAGCGTAGCTGAACGGGGCTGGGAGCAGTTCTTC. This chain joins TRBV9 and TRBJ2-1; the D call may be TRBD1 or TRBD2 (5 bases each). Germline V gene sequence: CDR1 SGDLS, CDR2 YYNGEE. V lost 0 bases and J lost 10, with 14 bases in between. There are 14 residues in the CDR3.

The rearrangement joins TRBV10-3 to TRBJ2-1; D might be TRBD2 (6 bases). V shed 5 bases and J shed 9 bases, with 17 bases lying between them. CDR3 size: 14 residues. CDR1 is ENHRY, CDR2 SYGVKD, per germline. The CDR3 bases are TGTGCCATCAGTTCCGGGAGCCTCGGGGTTGAGCAGTTCTTC. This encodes CAISSGSLGVEQFF.

CDR3 amino acids: CAGGAERDTEAFF. CDR3 nucleotides: TGTGCCGGGGGGGCAGAAAGGGACACTGAAGCTTTCTTT. The chain links TRBV2 to TRBJ1-1; possibly TRBD1 for D (6 bases). Trimming took off 11 bases at V and 3 bases at J, with 16 bases between the two ends. Germline CDR1 reads SNHLY; CDR2 reads FYNNEI. The CDR3 totals 13 residues. The full variable domain, with the rest looked up from reference TRBV2 and TRBJ1-1, is EPEVTQTPSHQVTQMGQEVILRCVPISNHLYFYWYRQILGQKVEFLVSFYNNEISEKSEIFDDQFSVERPDGSNFTLKIRSTKLEDSAMYFCAGGAERDTEAFFGQGTRLTVV.

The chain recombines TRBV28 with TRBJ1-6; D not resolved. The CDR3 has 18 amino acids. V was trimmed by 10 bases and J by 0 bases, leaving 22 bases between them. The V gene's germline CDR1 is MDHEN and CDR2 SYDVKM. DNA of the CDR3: TGTGCCATCGACCGGGGAAAAACAGCGAGCTCCTATAATTCACCCCTCCACTTT. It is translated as CAIDRGKTASSYNSPLHF.

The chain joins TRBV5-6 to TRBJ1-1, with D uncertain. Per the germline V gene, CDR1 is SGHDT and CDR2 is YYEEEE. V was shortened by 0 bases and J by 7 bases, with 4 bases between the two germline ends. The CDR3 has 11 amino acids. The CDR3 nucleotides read TGTGCCAGCAGCTTGGAGCGTGAAGCTTTCTTT. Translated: CASSLEREAFF. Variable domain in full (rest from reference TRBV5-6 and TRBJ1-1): DAGVTQSPTHLIKTRGQQVTLRCSPKSGHDTVSWYQQALGQGPQFIFQYYEEEERQRGNFPDRFSGHQFPNYSSELNVNALLLGDSALYLCASSLEREAFFGQGTRLTVV.

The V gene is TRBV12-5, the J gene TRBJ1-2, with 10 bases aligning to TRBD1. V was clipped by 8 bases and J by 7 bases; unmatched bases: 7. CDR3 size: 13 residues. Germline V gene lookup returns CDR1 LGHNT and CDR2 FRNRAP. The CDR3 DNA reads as TGTGCTAGTCGAGCCGGGACAGGGGTTGGCTACACCTTC. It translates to CASRAGTGVGYTF. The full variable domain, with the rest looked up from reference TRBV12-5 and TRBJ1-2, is DARVTQTPRHKVTEMGQEVTMRCQPILGHNTVFWYRQTMMQGLELLAYFRNRAPLDDSGMPKDRFSAEMPDATLATLKIQPSEPRDSAVYFCASRAGTGVGYTFGSGTRLTVV.